This TCR beta chain emerged from a study of blood T cell repertoires in COVID-19. The wider study: From the United States, Italy and Spain came samples of acute and convalescent COVID-19.

The protocol was immunoSEQ multiplex PCR, while the TCRdb copy is restricted to in-frame clones and leaves out a portion. The table records 120,000 or so clones, 80% to 90% of them present only once. The CDR3 extends over 16 amino acids. Germline V CDR1 and CDR2: LNHNV, YYDKDF (reference sequence). Trimming took 2 bases from V and 8 from J; bases not matched to a gene: 11. What was sequenced was peripheral blood. The sequence was collected from a woman aged 45 to 65 with acute or convalescent COVID-19. The chain recombines TRBV15 with TRBJ1-4, with TRBD1 matching over 7 bases. The CDR3: CATSRWEQGSGEKLFF. The CDR3 DNA is TGTGCCACCAGCAGATGGGAACAGGGGTCAGGGGAAAAACTGTTTTTT.